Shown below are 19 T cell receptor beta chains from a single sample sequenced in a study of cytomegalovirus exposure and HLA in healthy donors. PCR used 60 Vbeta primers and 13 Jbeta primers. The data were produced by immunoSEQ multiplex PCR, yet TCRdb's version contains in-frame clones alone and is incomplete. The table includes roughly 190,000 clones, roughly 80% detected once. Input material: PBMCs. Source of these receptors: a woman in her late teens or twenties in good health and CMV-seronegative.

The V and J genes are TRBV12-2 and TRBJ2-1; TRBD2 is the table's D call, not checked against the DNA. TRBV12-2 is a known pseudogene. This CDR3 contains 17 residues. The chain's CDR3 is CASRLLGDWRDHNEQFF. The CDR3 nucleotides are TGTGCAAGTCGCTTATTAGGCGATTGGAGGGACCACAATGAGCAGTTCTTC.

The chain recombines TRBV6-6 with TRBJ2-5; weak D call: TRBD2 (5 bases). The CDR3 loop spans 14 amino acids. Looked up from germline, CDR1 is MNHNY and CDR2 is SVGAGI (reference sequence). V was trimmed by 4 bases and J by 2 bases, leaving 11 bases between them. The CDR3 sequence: CASSWSSEQETQYF. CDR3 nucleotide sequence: TGTGCCAGCAGTTGGAGTAGCGAACAAGAGACCCAGTACTTC.

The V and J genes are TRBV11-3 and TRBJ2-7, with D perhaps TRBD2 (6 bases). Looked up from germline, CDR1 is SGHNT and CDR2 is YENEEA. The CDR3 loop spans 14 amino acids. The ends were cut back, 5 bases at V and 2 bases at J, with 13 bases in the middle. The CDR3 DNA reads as TGTGCCAGCAGCCCGGGACTCTTTCCCTACGAGCAGTACGTC. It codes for CASSPGLFPYEQYV.

CDR3 residues: CASSPYGTGIADTQYF. The CDR3 DNA follows: TGTGCCAGCAGCCCCTACGGAACAGGGATAGCAGATACGCAGTATTTT. The chain employs TRBV28 and TRBJ2-3; tentative D call: TRBD1 (6 bases). Trimming took 6 bases from V and 4 from J, leaving 20 bases between them. The V gene's germline CDR1 is MDHEN and CDR2 SYDVKM. There are 16 residues in the CDR3. Full variable domain (outside the CDR3, taken from reference TRBV28 and TRBJ2-3): DVKVTQSSRYLVKRTGEKVFLECVQDMDHENMFWYRQDPGLGLRLIYFSYDVKMKEKGDIPEGYSVSREKKERFSLILESASTNQTSMYLCASSPYGTGIADTQYFGPGTRLTVL.

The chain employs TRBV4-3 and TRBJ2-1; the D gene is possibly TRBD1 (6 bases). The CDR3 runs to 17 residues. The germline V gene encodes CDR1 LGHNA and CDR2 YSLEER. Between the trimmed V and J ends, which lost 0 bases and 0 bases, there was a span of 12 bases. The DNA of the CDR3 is TGCGCCAGCAGCCAAGAGGGAGCGGACAGCTCCTACAATGAGCAGTTCTTC. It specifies CASSQEGADSSYNEQFF.

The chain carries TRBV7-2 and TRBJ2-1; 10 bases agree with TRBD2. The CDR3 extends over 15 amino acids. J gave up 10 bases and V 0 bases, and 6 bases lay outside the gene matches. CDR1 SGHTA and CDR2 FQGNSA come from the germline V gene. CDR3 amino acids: CASSLARLAGDEQFF. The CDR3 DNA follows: TGTGCCAGCAGCTTAGCTAGGCTAGCGGGAGACGAGCAGTTCTTC.

CDR3 coding DNA: TGTGCCAGCAGCTTCTGGGACAGATTAAGCGTGTGGGACAATGAGCAGTTCTTC. Amino acids: CASSFWDRLSVWDNEQFF. This sequence joins TRBV5-4 and TRBJ2-1; 7 positions match TRBD1. Germline V gives CDR1 SGHNT, CDR2 YYREEE (reference sequence). V lost 2 bases and J lost 5; bases outside the gene matches: 16. The CDR3 spans 18 residues.

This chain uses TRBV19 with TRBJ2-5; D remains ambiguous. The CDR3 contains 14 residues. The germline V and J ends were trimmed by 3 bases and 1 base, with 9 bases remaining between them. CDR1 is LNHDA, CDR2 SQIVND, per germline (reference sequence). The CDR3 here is CASSMVSRQETQYF. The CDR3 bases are TGTGCCAGTAGTATGGTGAGCCGCCAAGAGACCCAGTACTTC.

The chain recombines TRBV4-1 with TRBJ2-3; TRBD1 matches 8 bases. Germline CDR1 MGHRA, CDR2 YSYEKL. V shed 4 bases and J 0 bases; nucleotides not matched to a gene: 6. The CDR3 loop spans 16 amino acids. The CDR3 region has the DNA TGCGCCAGCAGCCCTGGACAGGGACCGAGCACAGATACGCAGTATTTT. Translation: CASSPGQGPSTDTQYF.

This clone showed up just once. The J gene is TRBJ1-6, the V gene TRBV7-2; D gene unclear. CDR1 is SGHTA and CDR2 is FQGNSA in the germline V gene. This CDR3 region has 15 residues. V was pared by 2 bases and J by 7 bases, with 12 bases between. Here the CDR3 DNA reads TGTGCCAGCAGCTTATCGGGGTCGAAGAATTCACCCCTCCACTTT. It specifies CASSLSGSKNSPLHF.

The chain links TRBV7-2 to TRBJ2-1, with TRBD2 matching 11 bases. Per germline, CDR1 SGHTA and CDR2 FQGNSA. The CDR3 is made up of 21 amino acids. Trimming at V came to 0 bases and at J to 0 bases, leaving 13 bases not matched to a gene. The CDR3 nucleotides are TGTGCCAGCAGCTTAGCCCCACTAGCGGGAGACCTCCCTAGCTCCTACAATGAGCAGTTCTTC. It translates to CASSLAPLAGDLPSSYNEQFF. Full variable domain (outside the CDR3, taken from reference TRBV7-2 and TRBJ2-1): GAGVSQSPSNKVTEKGKDVELRCDPISGHTALYWYRQSLGQGLEFLIYFQGNSAPDKSGLPSDRFSAERTGGSVSTLTIQRTQQEDSAVYLCASSLAPLAGDLPSSYNEQFFGPGTRLTVL.

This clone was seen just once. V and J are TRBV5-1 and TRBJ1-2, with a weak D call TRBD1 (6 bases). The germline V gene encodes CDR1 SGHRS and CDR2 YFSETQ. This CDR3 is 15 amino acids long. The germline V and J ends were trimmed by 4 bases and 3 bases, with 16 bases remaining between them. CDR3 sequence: CASSLIEGGDYGYTF. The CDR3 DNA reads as TGCGCCAGCAGCCTAATTGAGGGGGGGGACTATGGCTACACCTTC.

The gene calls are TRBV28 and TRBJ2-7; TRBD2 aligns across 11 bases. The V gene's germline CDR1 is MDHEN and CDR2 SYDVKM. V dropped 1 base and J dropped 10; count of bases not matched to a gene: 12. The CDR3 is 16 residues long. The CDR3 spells CASSLLRLAGGLSQYF. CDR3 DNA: TGTGCCAGCAGTTTATTACGGCTAGCGGGAGGTCTTTCCCAGTACTTC.

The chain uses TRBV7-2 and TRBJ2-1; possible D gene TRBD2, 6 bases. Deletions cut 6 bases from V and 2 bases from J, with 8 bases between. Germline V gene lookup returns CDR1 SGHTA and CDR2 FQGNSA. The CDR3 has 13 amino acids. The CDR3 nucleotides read TGTGCCAGCAGACTAGCTGCCTACAATGAGCAGTTCTTC. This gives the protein CASRLAAYNEQFF.

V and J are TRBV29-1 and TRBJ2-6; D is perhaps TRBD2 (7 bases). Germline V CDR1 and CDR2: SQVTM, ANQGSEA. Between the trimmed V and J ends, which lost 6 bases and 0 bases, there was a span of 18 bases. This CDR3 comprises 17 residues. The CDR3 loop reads CSVRWGGRLSGANVLTF. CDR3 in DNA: TGCAGCGTCCGGTGGGGGGGGCGCCTCTCTGGGGCCAACGTCCTGACTTTC.

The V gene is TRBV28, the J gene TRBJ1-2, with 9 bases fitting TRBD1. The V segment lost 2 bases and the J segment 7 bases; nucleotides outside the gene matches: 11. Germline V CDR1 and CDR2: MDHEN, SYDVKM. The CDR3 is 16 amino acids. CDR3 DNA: TGTGCCAGCAGTTTACTCAACGCCGGGACAGGGTCTGGCTACACCTTC. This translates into CASSLLNAGTGSGYTF.

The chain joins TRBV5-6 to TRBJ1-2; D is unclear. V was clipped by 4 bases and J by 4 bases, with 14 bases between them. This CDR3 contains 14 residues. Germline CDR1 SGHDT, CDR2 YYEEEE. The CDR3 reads CASSLTSRVYGYTF. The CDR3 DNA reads TGTGCCAGCAGCCTTACGAGTCGGGTCTATGGCTACACCTTC.

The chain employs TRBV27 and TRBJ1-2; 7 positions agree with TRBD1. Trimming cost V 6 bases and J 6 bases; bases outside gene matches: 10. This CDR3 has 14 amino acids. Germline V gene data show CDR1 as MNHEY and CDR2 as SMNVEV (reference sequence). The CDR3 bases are TGTGCCAGCAGCCCCCTAGGACAGGCGCATGGCTACACCTTC. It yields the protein CASSPLGQAHGYTF.

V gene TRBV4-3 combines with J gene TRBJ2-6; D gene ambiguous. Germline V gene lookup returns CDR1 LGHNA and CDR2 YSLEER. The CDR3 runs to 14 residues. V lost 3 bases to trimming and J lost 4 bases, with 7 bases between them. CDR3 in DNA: TGCGCCAGCAGCCAGGGCCGCGGGGCCAACGTCCTGACTTTC. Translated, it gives CASSQGRGANVLTF.